Following are 14 T cell receptor beta chains from one sample sequenced in a study of T cell changes during pregnancy in multiple sclerosis. The protocol was immunoSEQ multiplex PCR, while the TCRdb copy is restricted to in-frame clones and leaves out a portion. In the table there are tens of thousands of clones, around 90% of which are singletons. Sequences were derived from CD4+ T cells from peripheral blood mononuclear cells, sampled after pregnancy. The source is a female donor in good health, enrolled as a control in a pregnancy study.

This clone was found once. The rearrangement links TRBV4-1 to TRBJ1-4; D ambiguous. The germline V gene has CDR1 MGHRA and CDR2 YSYEKL. V was pared by 7 bases and J by 0 bases, with 9 bases between. This CDR3 has 14 residues. The CDR3 here is CASTSSPTNEKLFF. CDR3 in DNA: TGCGCCAGCACCTCAAGCCCAACTAATGAAAAACTGTTTTTT.

The chain is built from TRBV5-6 and TRBJ1-1; TRBD1 matches 12 bases. J gave up 1 base and V 4 bases, and 8 bases lay outside the gene matches. CDR3 length: 17 residues. CDR1 is SGHDT, CDR2 YYEEEE, per germline. CDR3 DNA sequence: TGTGCCAGCAGCATAACCGGGACAGGGGGCCCGAACACTGAAGCTTTCTTT. Translation gives CASSITGTGGPNTEAFF.

This clone was seen a single time. As the CDR3 is not closed by the conserved phenylalanine or tryptophan, this likely results from a read error. The limits of the CDR3 on the DNA are not certain, so only TCRdb's listed CDR3 is given. The chain joins TRBV11-3 to TRBJ1-2. The length of the CDR3 is 8 amino acids, counting both ends. Germline CDR1 is SGHNT and CDR2 is YENEEA. CDR3 sequence reads: CASTPPRG.

The CDR3 nucleotides are TGTGCCAGCAGCTTGGGACGCGAGCGGGGCTACACCTTC. The encoded protein is CASSLGRERGYTF. The V gene is TRBV5-6, the J gene TRBJ1-2; D remains ambiguous. Trimming left V 0 bases short and J 8 bases short, with 11 bases between. The CDR3 has 13 residues. The germline CDR1 and CDR2 sequences are SGHDT and YYEEEE.

This clone was detected only a few times. The J gene is TRBJ2-6, the V gene TRBV7-2, with 7 bases matching TRBD1. CDR1 and CDR2 (germline): SGHTA, FQGNSA. The V and J ends lost 8 bases and 4 bases, in that order; junction bases with no gene match: 5. This CDR3 spans 14 amino acids. The CDR3 loop is CASAQGSGANVLTF. For the CDR3, the DNA is TGTGCCAGCGCACAGGGGTCAGGGGCCAACGTCCTGACTTTC.

This sequence joins TRBV7-2 and TRBJ2-7, with D perhaps TRBD2 (5 bases). The CDR3 extends over 16 amino acids. Trimming removed 1 base at V and 4 bases at J, with 17 bases between. Germline assignment: CDR1 SGHTA and CDR2 FQGNSA. CDR3 sequence: CASSLDFERSTYEQYF. The CDR3 DNA reads as TGTGCCAGCAGCTTAGATTTCGAGCGGAGTACTTACGAGCAGTACTTC.

This clone was seen only a few times. This chain links TRBV30 with TRBJ1-1; no clear D. V lost 4 bases and J 4 bases, leaving 10 bases between the germline ends. The germline V gene has CDR1 GTSNPN and CDR2 SVGIG (reference sequence). CDR3 length: 12 amino acids. This chain's CDR3 is CAWTRGFTEAFF. CDR3 coding DNA: TGTGCCTGGACTCGAGGATTCACTGAAGCTTTCTTT.

Only one count was recorded for this clone. V and J are TRBV6-1 and TRBJ1-5, with a weak D call TRBD1 (6 bases). CDR1 MNHNS and CDR2 SASEGT come from the germline V gene. Trimming took off 6 bases at V and 7 bases at J, with 13 bases between the two ends. This CDR3 contains 13 residues. The CDR3 nucleotides are TGTGCCAGCAGCCCGGACAGCAGACAGCCCCAGCATTTT. This sequence encodes CASSPDSRQPQHF.

The chain has TRBV18 and TRBJ2-2; D may be TRBD2 (5 bases). V was trimmed by 6 bases and J by 7 bases, leaving 6 bases between them. The CDR3 loop spans 11 amino acids. Germline V CDR1 and CDR2: KGHSH, LQKENI. CDR3 amino acids: CASSRGGELFF. In nucleotides, the CDR3 is TGTGCCAGCTCCCGGGGCGGGGAGCTGTTTTTT.

This clone was found once. The chain carries TRBV12-5 and TRBJ2-7; 8 bases are shared with TRBD1. Germline CDR1 and CDR2: LGHNT and FRNRAP. V was pared by 0 bases and J by 3 bases, with 7 bases of the junction left unmatched. The CDR3 totals 16 residues. Written as DNA, the CDR3 is TGTGCTAGTGGTTTGGTACTACAGGGGGTCGGCTACGAGCAGTACTTC. Protein sequence: CASGLVLQGVGYEQYF. The variable domain in full, with the rest retrieved from reference TRBV12-5 and TRBJ2-7, is DARVTQTPRHKVTEMGQEVTMRCQPILGHNTVFWYRQTMMQGLELLAYFRNRAPLDDSGMPKDRFSAEMPDATLATLKIQPSEPRDSAVYFCASGLVLQGVGYEQYFGPGTRLTVT.

J is TRBJ2-5 and V is TRBV4-1; D perhaps matches TRBD2 (6 bases). Trimming removed 6 bases from V and 5 bases from J, with 16 bases in between. Germline values: CDR1 MGHRA, CDR2 YSYEKL. This CDR3 comprises 14 residues. The CDR3 DNA sequence: TGCGCCAGCAGTCCGAATGCGGGAAGGGAGACCCAGTACTTC. This translates into CASSPNAGRETQYF.

The chain employs TRBV30 and TRBJ1-1, with D possibly TRBD1 on 6 matching bases. Trimming pared 7 bases from V and 6 bases from J, leaving 9 bases between. This CDR3 contains 10 residues. CDR1 GTSNPN and CDR2 SVGIG come from the germline V gene (reference sequence). The CDR3 region has the DNA TGTGCCTCGGGGGGGCCTGAAGCTTTCTTT. As protein: CASGGPEAFF.

The chain is built from TRBV7-2 and TRBJ2-5; unclear D gene. The CDR3 covers 15 residues. The germline V and J ends were trimmed by 5 bases and 1 base, with 14 bases remaining between them. Germline V CDR1 and CDR2: SGHTA, FQGNSA. CDR3 in DNA: TGTGCCAGCAGCCCTGAACCCGGGTCCCAAGAGACCCAGTACTTC. Its protein is CASSPEPGSQETQYF. The full variable domain, rest sourced from reference TRBV7-2 and TRBJ2-5, is GAGVSQSPSNKVTEKGKDVELRCDPISGHTALYWYRQSLGQGLEFLIYFQGNSAPDKSGLPSDRFSAERTGGSVSTLTIQRTQQEDSAVYLCASSPEPGSQETQYFGPGTRLLVL.

The chain combines TRBV20-1 with TRBJ2-1, with a weak D call TRBD2 (5 bases). V lost 5 bases and J lost 7, with 9 bases in between. The CDR3 spans 11 residues. Germline V gene data show CDR1 as DFQATT and CDR2 as SNEGSKA (reference sequence). The CDR3 region has the DNA TGCAGTGCTGGCCCGGGGAATGAGCAGTTCTTC. This translates into CSAGPGNEQFF.